Ten or more counts support the clone carrying this TCR beta chain. Its antigen remains unknown. The sample comes from a study of T cells in Graves' hyperthyroidism and ophthalmopathy. Overall study results and limits: From stable hyperthyroidism, ophthalmopathy was separated by a 13 V-J model. Most thyroid clonotypes expanded above 0.001 were also detected in blood. Ophthalmopathy, which appeared later, was predicted by the model a median about 6 months before onset.

Unmatched junction bases numbered 1, after V lost 2 bases and J lost 0 bases. The CDR3 is 15 amino acids. Germline loops: CDR1 SGHRS, CDR2 YFSETQ. Hyperthyroidism patients were newly diagnosed, had disease duration under 2 months, and were aged 18 to 65 years. From RNA transcripts, TCR beta CDR3 regions were amplified. HTBI primers drove first-round RT-PCR of the TCR CDR3. One entry per CDR3 protein, called by TCRdb with MiXCR from the multiplex PCR reads. This table has fewer than 450,000 distinct CDR3 sequences, about 17% appearing once. This chain links TRBV5-1 with TRBJ2-7; 11 nucleotides match TRBD1. This TCR derives from a woman in her 30s with Graves' hyperthyroidism that later progressed to Graves' ophthalmopathy. The specimen was blood. This CDR3 is CASSFGTGGSYEQYF. Written as DNA, the CDR3 is TGCGCCAGCAGCTTCGGGACAGGGGGCTCCTACGAGCAGTACTTC.